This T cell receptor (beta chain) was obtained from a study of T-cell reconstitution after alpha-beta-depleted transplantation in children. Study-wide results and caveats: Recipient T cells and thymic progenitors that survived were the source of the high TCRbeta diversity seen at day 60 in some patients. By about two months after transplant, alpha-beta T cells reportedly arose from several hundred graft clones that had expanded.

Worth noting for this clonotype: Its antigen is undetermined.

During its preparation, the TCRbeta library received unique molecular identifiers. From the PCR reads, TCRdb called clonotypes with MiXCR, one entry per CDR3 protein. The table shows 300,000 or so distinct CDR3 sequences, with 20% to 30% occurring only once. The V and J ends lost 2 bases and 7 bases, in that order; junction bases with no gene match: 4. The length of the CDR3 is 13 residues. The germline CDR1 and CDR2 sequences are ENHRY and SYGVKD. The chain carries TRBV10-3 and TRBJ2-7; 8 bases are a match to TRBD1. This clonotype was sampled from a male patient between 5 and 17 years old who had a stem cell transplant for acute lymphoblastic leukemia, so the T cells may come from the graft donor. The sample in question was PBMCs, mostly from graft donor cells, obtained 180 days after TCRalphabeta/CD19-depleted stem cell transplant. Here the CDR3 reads CAISEGQGREQYF. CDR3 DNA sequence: TGTGCCATCAGTGAGGGACAGGGTCGAGAGCAGTACTTC.